This TCR beta chain was obtained from a study of a mutant IDH1 vaccine in newly diagnosed glioma. TCRdb's copy holds only in-frame clones and misses some; the assay was immunoSEQ multiplex PCR. The sample carries 110,000 or so clones, almost 90% recorded once. The time point here: week 11, during vaccination. Vaccine doses each comprised 300 ug of mutant IDH1 20-mer peptide, with topical imiquimod. Trimming took off 3 bases at V and 0 bases at J, with 9 bases between the two ends. The CDR3 extends over 15 amino acids. CDR1 is SNHLY, CDR2 FYNNEI, per germline. For this clone: The antigen remains unidentified.

The TCR originated in a woman in her forties or fifties with glioma. Sample: PBMCs, taken from a glioma patient whose treatment included an IDH1 peptide vaccine. The V gene is TRBV2, the J gene TRBJ2-1, with D possibly being TRBD1 (5 bases). The CDR3 nucleotides read TGTGCCAGCAGTGATCAGGGTAGCTCCTACAATGAGCAGTTCTTC. Protein sequence: CASSDQGSSYNEQFF.